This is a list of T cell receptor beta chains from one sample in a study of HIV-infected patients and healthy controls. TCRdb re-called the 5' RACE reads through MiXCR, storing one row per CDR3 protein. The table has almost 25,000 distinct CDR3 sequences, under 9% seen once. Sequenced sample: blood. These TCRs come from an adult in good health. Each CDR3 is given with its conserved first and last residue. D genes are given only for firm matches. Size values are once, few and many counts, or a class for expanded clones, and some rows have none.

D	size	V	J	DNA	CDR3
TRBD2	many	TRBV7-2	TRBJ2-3	TGTGCCAGCAGCTTCTCTGGACTAGCGGGTAAAGATACGCAGTATTTT	CASSFSGLAGKDTQYF
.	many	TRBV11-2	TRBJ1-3	TGTGCCAGCAGCTTAGTTATGGGACACACCATATATTTT	CASSLVMGHTIYF
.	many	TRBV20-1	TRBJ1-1	TGCAGTGCCCCGTTTGGTGGAGCTTTCTTT	CSAPFGGAFF
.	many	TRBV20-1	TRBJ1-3	TGCAGTGCTAGAAGAGACCAGGGTGCTGGAAACACCATATATTTT	CSARRDQGAGNTIYF
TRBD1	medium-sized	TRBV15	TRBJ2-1	TGTGCCACCAGCAGCGACCCGACAGGGAGCTTCTCCTACAATGAGCAGTTCTTC	CATSSDPTGSFSYNEQFF
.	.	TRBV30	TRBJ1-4	TGTGCCTGGACGAGGGACGGGACAAAACTGTTTTTT	CAWTRDGTKLFF
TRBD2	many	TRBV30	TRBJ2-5	TGTGCCTGGAGGGGGTTACGGGGGGGCCCGAGCAGAGAGACCCAGTACTTC	CAWRGLRGGPSRETQYF
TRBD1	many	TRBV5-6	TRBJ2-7	TGTGCCAGCAGCTTGGAGGGGGCGCGCGAGCAGTACTTC	CASSLEGAREQYF
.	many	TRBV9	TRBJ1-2	TGTGCCAGCAGCTTAGGGGAGGACTATGGCTACACCTTC	CASSLGEDYGYTF
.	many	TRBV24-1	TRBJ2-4	TGTGCCACCAGTGATTCCACGGACGTAGAAAACATTCAGTACTTC	CATSDSTDVENIQYF
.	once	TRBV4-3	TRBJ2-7	TGCGCCAGCAGCCGAGCCCCGGGACGCGATTACGAGCAGTACTTC	CASSRAPGRDYEQYF
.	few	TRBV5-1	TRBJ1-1	TGCGCCAGCAGCTTGGATGGTGGTGGCGGCCTAGGGGAAGCTTTCTTT	CASSLDGGGGLGEAFF
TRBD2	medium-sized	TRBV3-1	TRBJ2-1	TGTGCCAGCAGCCAAGATACCAGGACTAGCTATGAGCAGTTCTTC	CASSQDTRTSYEQFF